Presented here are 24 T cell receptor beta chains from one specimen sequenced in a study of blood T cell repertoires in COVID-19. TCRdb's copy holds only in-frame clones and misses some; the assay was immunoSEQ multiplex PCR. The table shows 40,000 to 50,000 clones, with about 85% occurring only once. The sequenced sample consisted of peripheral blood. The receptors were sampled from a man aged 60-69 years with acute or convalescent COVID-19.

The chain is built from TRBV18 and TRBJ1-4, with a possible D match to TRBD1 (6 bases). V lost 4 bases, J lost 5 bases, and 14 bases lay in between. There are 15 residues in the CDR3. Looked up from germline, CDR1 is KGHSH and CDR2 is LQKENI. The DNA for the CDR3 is TGTGCCAGCTCACTCAACAGGGCTTCGAATGAAAAACTGTTTTTT. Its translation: CASSLNRASNEKLFF.

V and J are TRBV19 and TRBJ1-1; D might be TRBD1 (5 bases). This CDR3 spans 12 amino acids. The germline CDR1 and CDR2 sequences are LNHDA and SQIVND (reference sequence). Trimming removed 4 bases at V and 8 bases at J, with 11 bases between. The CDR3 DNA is TGTGCCAGTAGTAAGACAGACCTAGAAGCTTTCTTT. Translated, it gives CASSKTDLEAFF.

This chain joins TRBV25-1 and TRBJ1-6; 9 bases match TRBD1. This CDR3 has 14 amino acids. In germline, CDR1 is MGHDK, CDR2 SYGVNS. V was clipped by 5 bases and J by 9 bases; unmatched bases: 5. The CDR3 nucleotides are TGTGCCAGCAGTCGACAGGGGGGTTTTTCACCCCTCCACTTT. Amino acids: CASSRQGGFSPLHF.

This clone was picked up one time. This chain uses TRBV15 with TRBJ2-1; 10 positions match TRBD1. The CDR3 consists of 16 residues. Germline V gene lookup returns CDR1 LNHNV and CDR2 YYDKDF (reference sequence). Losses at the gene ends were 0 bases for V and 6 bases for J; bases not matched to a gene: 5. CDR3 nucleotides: TGTGCCACCAGCAGAGAGGGACAGGGGATTCCCAATGAGCAGTTCTTC. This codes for CATSREGQGIPNEQFF.

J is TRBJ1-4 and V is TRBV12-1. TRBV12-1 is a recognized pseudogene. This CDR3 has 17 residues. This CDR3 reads CASSWGGQGATNEKLFF. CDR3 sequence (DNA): TGTGCCAGCAGCTGGGGGGGCCAAGGAGCAACTAATGAAAAACTGTTTTTT.

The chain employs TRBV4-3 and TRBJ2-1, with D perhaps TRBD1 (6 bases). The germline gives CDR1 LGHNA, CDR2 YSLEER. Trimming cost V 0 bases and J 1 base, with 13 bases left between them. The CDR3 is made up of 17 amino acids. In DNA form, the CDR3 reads TGCGCCAGCAGCCAAGAGGTAGGACAGCTTTCCTACAATGAGCAGTTCTTC. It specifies CASSQEVGQLSYNEQFF.

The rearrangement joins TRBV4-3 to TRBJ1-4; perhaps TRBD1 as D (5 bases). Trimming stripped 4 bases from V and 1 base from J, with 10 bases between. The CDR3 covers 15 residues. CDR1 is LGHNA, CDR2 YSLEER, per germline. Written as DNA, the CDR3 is TGCGCCAGCAGCCTACGGGGGGGAACTAATGAAAAACTGTTTTTT. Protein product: CASSLRGGTNEKLFF.

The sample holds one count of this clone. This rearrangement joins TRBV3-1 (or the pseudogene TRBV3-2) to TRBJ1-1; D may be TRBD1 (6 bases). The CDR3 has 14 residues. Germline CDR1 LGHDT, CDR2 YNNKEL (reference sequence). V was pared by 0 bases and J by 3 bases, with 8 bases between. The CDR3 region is CASSQEAGDTEAFF. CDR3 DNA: TGTGCCAGCAGCCAAGAGGCAGGGGACACTGAAGCTTTCTTT.

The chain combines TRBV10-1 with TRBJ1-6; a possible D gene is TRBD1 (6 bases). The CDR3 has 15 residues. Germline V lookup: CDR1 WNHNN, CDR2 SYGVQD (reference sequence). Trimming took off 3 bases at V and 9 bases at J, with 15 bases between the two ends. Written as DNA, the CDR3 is TGCGCCAGCAGTGATGGCCAGGGGAGCGGTTCACCCCTCCACTTT. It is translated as CASSDGQGSGSPLHF.

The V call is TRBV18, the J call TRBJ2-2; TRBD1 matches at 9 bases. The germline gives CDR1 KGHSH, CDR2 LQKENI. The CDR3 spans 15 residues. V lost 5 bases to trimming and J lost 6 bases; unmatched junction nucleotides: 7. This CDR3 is CASSATGQGAGELFF. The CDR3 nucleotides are TGTGCCAGCTCAGCAACGGGACAGGGAGCCGGGGAGCTGTTTTTT.

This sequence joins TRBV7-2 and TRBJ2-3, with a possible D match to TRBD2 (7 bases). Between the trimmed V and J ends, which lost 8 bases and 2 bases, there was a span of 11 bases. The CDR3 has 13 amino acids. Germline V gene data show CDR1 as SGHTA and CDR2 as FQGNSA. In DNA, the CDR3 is TGTGCCAGCGGGGGGGGCCTCACAGATACGCAGTATTTT. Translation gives CASGGGLTDTQYF. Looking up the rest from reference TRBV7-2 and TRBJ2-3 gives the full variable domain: GAGVSQSPSNKVTEKGKDVELRCDPISGHTALYWYRQSLGQGLEFLIYFQGNSAPDKSGLPSDRFSAERTGGSVSTLTIQRTQQEDSAVYLCASGGGLTDTQYFGPGTRLTVL.

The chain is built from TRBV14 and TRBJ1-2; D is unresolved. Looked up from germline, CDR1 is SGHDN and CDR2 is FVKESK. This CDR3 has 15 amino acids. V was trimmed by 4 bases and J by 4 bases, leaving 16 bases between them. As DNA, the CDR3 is TGTGCCAGCAGCCGAGCCGGGAGCGGAACCTATGGCTACACCTTC. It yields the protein CASSRAGSGTYGYTF.

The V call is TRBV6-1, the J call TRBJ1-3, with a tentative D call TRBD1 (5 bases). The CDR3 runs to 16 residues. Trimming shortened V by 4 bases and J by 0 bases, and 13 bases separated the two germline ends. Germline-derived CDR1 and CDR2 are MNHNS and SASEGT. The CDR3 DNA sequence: TGTGCCAGCAGTGTAATAGACAGCAACTCTGGAAACACCATATATTTT. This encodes CASSVIDSNSGNTIYF.

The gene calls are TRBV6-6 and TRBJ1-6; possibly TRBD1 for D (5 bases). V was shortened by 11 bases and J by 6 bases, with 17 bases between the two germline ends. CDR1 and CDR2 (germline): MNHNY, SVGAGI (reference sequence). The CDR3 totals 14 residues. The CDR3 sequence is CACSLTASNSPLHF. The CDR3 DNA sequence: TGTGCCTGTAGCCTGACAGCATCTAATTCACCCCTCCACTTT.

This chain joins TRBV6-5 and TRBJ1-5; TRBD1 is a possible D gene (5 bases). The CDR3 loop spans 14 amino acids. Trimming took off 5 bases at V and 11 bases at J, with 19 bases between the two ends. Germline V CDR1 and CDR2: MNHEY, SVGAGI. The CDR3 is CASSPTAGVGSQHF. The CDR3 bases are TGTGCCAGCAGTCCGACAGCGGGTGTGGGGTCCCAGCATTTT.

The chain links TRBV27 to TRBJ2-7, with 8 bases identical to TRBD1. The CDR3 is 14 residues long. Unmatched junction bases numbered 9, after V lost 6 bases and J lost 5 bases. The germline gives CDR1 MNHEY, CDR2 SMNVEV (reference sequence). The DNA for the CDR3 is TGTGCCAGCAGGCGACCGGGACAGGCCCACGAGCAGTACTTC. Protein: CASRRPGQAHEQYF.

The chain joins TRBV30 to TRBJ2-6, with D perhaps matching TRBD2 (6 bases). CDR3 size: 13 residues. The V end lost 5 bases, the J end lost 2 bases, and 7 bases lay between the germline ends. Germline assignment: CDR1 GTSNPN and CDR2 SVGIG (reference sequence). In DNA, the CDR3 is TGTGCCTGGGGGACTGCTGGGGCCAACGTCCTGACTTTC. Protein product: CAWGTAGANVLTF.

CDR3: CAWSPGTSGGIWETQYF. Written as DNA, the CDR3 is TGTGCCTGGAGCCCAGGGACTAGCGGGGGGATCTGGGAGACCCAGTACTTC. The chain carries TRBV30 and TRBJ2-5; 15 bases align to TRBD2. The germline gives CDR1 GTSNPN, CDR2 SVGIG (reference sequence). CDR3 size: 17 residues. The J segment lost 5 bases and the V segment lost 3 bases, leaving 10 bases of the junction unmatched.

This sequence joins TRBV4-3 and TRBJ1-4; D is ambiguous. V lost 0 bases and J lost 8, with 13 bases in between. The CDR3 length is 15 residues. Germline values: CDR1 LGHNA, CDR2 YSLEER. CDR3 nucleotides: TGCGCCAGCAGCCAAGATCTCGCTCCCGGGGAAAAACTGTTTTTT. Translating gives CASSQDLAPGEKLFF.

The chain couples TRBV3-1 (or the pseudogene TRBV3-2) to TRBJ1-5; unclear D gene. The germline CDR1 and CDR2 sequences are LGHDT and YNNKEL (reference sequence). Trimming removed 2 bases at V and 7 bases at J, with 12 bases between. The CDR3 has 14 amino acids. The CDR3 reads CASSQTSLGQPQHF. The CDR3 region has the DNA TGTGCCAGCAGCCAAACGTCCTTGGGCCAGCCCCAGCATTTT.

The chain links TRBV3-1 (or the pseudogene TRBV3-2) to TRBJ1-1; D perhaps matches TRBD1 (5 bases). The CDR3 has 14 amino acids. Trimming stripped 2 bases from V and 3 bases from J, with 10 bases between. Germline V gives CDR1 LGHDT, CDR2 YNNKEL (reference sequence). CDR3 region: CASSQLTGDTEAFF. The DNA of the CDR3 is TGTGCCAGCAGCCAACTTACAGGAGACACTGAAGCTTTCTTT.

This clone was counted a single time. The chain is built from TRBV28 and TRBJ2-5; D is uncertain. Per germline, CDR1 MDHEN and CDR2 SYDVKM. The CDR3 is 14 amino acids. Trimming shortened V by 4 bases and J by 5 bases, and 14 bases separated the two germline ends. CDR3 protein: CASSSRRSSETQYF. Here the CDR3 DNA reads TGTGCCAGCAGTTCAAGACGGAGTTCGGAGACCCAGTACTTC.

This CDR3 reads CASSQPGPGRV. CDR3 nucleotides: TGTGCCAGCAGCCAACCGGGGCCAGGGAGGGTC. The V and J genes are TRBV3-1 (or the pseudogene TRBV3-2) and TRBJ2-7, with D possibly being TRBD2 (6 bases). Germline V gives CDR1 LGHDT, CDR2 YNNKEL (reference sequence). The CDR3 covers 11 residues.

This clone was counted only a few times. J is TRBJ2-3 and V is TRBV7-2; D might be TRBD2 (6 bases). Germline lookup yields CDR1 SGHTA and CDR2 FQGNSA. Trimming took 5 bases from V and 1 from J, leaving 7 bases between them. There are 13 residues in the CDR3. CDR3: CASSRGGTDTQYF. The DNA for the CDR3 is TGTGCCAGCAGCCGCGGGGGCACAGATACGCAGTATTTT.